The rows below give T cell receptor beta chains drawn from one sample of a study of cytomegalovirus exposure and HLA in healthy donors. Sequenced by immunoSEQ multiplex PCR; TCRdb stores in-frame clones only, minus some. The sample holds over 130,000 clones; just under 85% are singletons and the top ten take approximately 1.3%. Sequenced: PBMCs. Receptors were obtained from a man aged 30 to 39 in good health and CMV-seropositive. Both conserved end residues are part of each CDR3. Fields, in order: D gene, clone size, J gene, V gene, CDR3 protein, CDR3 DNA. The D gene is left open where the match is weak. The size of a clone is reported for some rows only, either as once, few or many, or as a class for expanded clones.

D gene: .
clone size: .
J gene: TRBJ2-7
V gene: TRBV30
CDR3 protein: CAWSGGRRNEQYF
CDR3 DNA: TGTGCCTGGAGTGGGGGTAGGAGGAACGAGCAGTACTTC

D gene: .
clone size: .
J gene: TRBJ2-2
V gene: TRBV19
CDR3 protein: CASAGQSRGELFF
CDR3 DNA: TGTGCCAGTGCGGGACAGTCTAGGGGGGAGCTGTTTTTT

D gene: TRBD1
clone size: .
J gene: TRBJ2-3
V gene: TRBV19
CDR3 protein: CASRRTGQGFTDTQYF
CDR3 DNA: TGTGCCAGTAGAAGGACGGGACAGGGGTTCACAGATACGCAGTATTTT

D gene: TRBD2
clone size: .
J gene: TRBJ2-3
V gene: TRBV7-3
CDR3 protein: CASSLTSGKADTQYF
CDR3 DNA: TGTGCCAGCAGCTTAACGAGCGGGAAGGCGGATACGCAGTATTTT

D gene: TRBD1
clone size: .
J gene: TRBJ1-2
V gene: TRBV28
CDR3 protein: CASGIQGTGGYTF
CDR3 DNA: TGTGCCAGCGGGATACAGGGGACGGGAGGCTACACCTTC

D gene: TRBD2
clone size: .
J gene: TRBJ2-1
V gene: TRBV5-1
CDR3 protein: CASRGGVYNEQFF
CDR3 DNA: TGCGCCAGCAGGGGGGGGGTCTACAATGAGCAGTTCTTC

D gene: TRBD1
clone size: .
J gene: TRBJ2-5
V gene: TRBV27
CDR3 protein: CASSRLTGALQETQYF
CDR3 DNA: TGTGCCAGCAGTAGGCTGACAGGGGCCTTACAAGAGACCCAGTACTTC

D gene: .
clone size: few
J gene: TRBJ1-1
V gene: TRBV7-3
CDR3 protein: CASSSGQMNTEAFF
CDR3 DNA: TGTGCCAGCAGCTCCGGACAGATGAACACTGAAGCTTTCTTT

D gene: TRBD1
clone size: .
J gene: TRBJ1-3
V gene: TRBV28
CDR3 protein: CASSSGQGARGNTIYF
CDR3 DNA: TGTGCCAGCAGTTCGGGACAGGGGGCGCGTGGAAACACCATATATTTT

D gene: .
clone size: .
J gene: TRBJ2-5
V gene: TRBV7-9
CDR3 protein: CASSWRNEQYF
CDR3 DNA: TGTGCCAGCAGCTGGAGGAATGAGCAGTACTTC

D gene: .
clone size: .
J gene: TRBJ2-1
V gene: TRBV7-9
CDR3 protein: CASSPGRENEQFF
CDR3 DNA: TGTGCCAGCAGCCCAGGTAGGGAGAATGAGCAGTTCTTC

D gene: TRBD2
clone size: .
J gene: TRBJ2-5
V gene: TRBV7-3
CDR3 protein: CASSMTSGGGETQYF
CDR3 DNA: TGTGCCAGCAGCATGACTAGCGGGGGGGGAGAGACCCAGTACTTC

D gene: .
clone size: few
J gene: TRBJ2-7
V gene: TRBV11-2
CDR3 protein: CASSPISRQDDYEQYF
CDR3 DNA: TGTGCCAGCAGCCCAATTTCCCGACAGGATGACTACGAGCAGTACTTC

D gene: .
clone size: .
J gene: TRBJ1-3
V gene: TRBV19
CDR3 protein: CASSTQVGNTIYF
CDR3 DNA: TGTGCCAGTAGTACACAGGTTGGAAACACCATATATTTT

D gene: .
clone size: .
J gene: TRBJ2-2
V gene: TRBV9
CDR3 protein: CASSRLNGQKGTGELFF
CDR3 DNA: TGTGCCAGCAGCCGGTTAAATGGGCAAAAAGGCACCGGGGAGCTGTTTTTT

D gene: TRBD1
clone size: .
J gene: TRBJ2-1
V gene: TRBV5-1
CDR3 protein: CASRDDRGALEQFF
CDR3 DNA: TGCGCCAGCAGGGACGACAGGGGCGCCTTAGAACAGTTCTTC

D gene: TRBD2
clone size: .
J gene: TRBJ2-7
V gene: TRBV5-1
CDR3 protein: CASRDQRGGRDEQYF
CDR3 DNA: TGCGCCAGCAGGGATCAGCGGGGGGGCCGGGACGAGCAGTACTTC

D gene: .
clone size: .
J gene: TRBJ2-1
V gene: TRBV5-1
CDR3 protein: CASSLPQESSYNEQFF
CDR3 DNA: TGCGCCAGCAGCCTTCCACAGGAGAGCTCCTACAATGAGCAGTTCTTC

D gene: TRBD1
clone size: .
J gene: TRBJ1-4
V gene: TRBV19
CDR3 protein: CASSGQGRFATNEKLFF
CDR3 DNA: TGTGCCAGTAGTGGACAGGGGCGATTTGCAACTAATGAAAAACTGTTTTTT

D gene: TRBD1
clone size: .
J gene: TRBJ1-6
V gene: TRBV18
CDR3 protein: CASSSGTGGNSPLHF
CDR3 DNA: TGTGCCAGCTCATCCGGGACAGGGGGAAATTCACCCCTCCACTTT

D gene: TRBD1
clone size: .
J gene: TRBJ2-7
V gene: TRBV5-4
CDR3 protein: CASSKDRGRPVEQYF
CDR3 DNA: TGTGCCAGCAGCAAGGACAGGGGGCGTCCGGTGGAGCAGTACTTC

D gene: TRBD1
clone size: .
J gene: TRBJ1-4
V gene: TRBV30
CDR3 protein: CAWSVLGTGRAEKLFF
CDR3 DNA: TGTGCCTGGAGTGTCCTCGGGACAGGAAGGGCTGAAAAACTGTTTTTT

D gene: TRBD1
clone size: .
J gene: TRBJ1-1
V gene: TRBV10-2
CDR3 protein: CASSDPGGGYTEAFF
CDR3 DNA: TGCGCCAGCAGCGACCCAGGGGGCGGATACACTGAAGCTTTCTTT

D gene: TRBD1
clone size: .
J gene: TRBJ2-3
V gene: TRBV11-2
CDR3 protein: CASTQTGADTQYF
CDR3 DNA: TGTGCCAGCACTCAGACAGGGGCAGATACGCAGTATTTT

D gene: TRBD2
clone size: .
J gene: TRBJ2-7
V gene: TRBV14
CDR3 protein: CASSRGLAVHEQYF
CDR3 DNA: TGTGCCAGCAGCCGAGGACTAGCGGTCCACGAGCAGTACTTC

D gene: .
clone size: .
J gene: TRBJ1-6
V gene: TRBV5-4
CDR3 protein: CASSLSLPNSPLHF
CDR3 DNA: TGTGCCAGCAGCTTGAGCCTACCGAATTCACCCCTCCACTTT

D gene: .
clone size: .
J gene: TRBJ1-1
V gene: TRBV7-9
CDR3 protein: CASSLSGGRTEAFF
CDR3 DNA: TGTGCCAGCAGCTTATCCGGGGGGCGGACTGAAGCTTTCTTT

D gene: TRBD1
clone size: .
J gene: TRBJ2-7
V gene: TRBV27
CDR3 protein: CASSLYVPGTGADEQYF
CDR3 DNA: TGTGCCAGCAGTTTATACGTCCCCGGGACAGGGGCCGACGAGCAGTACTTC

D gene: TRBD2
clone size: .
J gene: TRBJ2-1
V gene: TRBV6-5
CDR3 protein: CASSLADYNEQFF
CDR3 DNA: TGTGCCAGCAGTCTAGCGGACTACAATGAGCAGTTCTTC

D gene: TRBD1
clone size: .
J gene: TRBJ1-5
V gene: TRBV28
CDR3 protein: CASSGWTGGFQPQHF
CDR3 DNA: TGTGCCAGCAGCGGATGGACAGGGGGCTTTCAGCCCCAGCATTTT

D gene: .
clone size: .
J gene: TRBJ2-7
V gene: TRBV28
CDR3 protein: CASSLRAYEQYF
CDR3 DNA: TGTGCCAGCAGTCTACGGGCCTACGAGCAGTACTTC

D gene: .
clone size: few
J gene: TRBJ1-1
V gene: TRBV6-5
CDR3 protein: CASTSLDSEAFF
CDR3 DNA: TGTGCCAGCACCAGTCTCGACAGTGAAGCTTTCTTT

D gene: TRBD2
clone size: .
J gene: TRBJ2-5
V gene: TRBV28
CDR3 protein: CASSLNPGGETQYF
CDR3 DNA: TGTGCCAGCAGTCTAAATCCGGGAGGAGAGACCCAGTACTTC

D gene: TRBD1
clone size: .
J gene: TRBJ1-2
V gene: TRBV28
CDR3 protein: CASSSGTGVYGYTF
CDR3 DNA: TGTGCCAGCAGTTCCGGGACAGGGGTTTATGGCTACACCTTC

D gene: .
clone size: .
J gene: TRBJ1-4
V gene: TRBV28
CDR3 protein: CASSLGGLVHEKLFF
CDR3 DNA: TGTGCCAGCAGTTTAGGAGGCCTGGTCCATGAAAAACTGTTTTTT

D gene: TRBD1
clone size: few
J gene: TRBJ2-2
V gene: TRBV6-1
CDR3 protein: CASGDREFTGELFF
CDR3 DNA: TGTGCCAGCGGAGACAGGGAGTTCACCGGGGAGCTGTTTTTT

D gene: TRBD1
clone size: few
J gene: TRBJ2-6
V gene: TRBV18
CDR3 protein: CASSPDRVSGANVLTF
CDR3 DNA: TGTGCCAGCTCACCCGACAGGGTCTCTGGGGCCAACGTCCTGACTTTC

D gene: .
clone size: few
J gene: TRBJ2-1
V gene: TRBV4-1
CDR3 protein: CASNPRLNEQFF
CDR3 DNA: TGCGCCAGCAATCCTAGGCTCAATGAGCAGTTCTTC

D gene: TRBD2
clone size: .
J gene: TRBJ2-3
V gene: TRBV7-9
CDR3 protein: CASRRVLRGGPDTQYF
CDR3 DNA: TGTGCCTCCCGTCGGGTGTTGCGGGGGGGGCCGGATACGCAGTATTTT

D gene: TRBD2
clone size: once
J gene: TRBJ2-1
V gene: TRBV5-1
CDR3 protein: CASSNQAGGDIEQFF
CDR3 DNA: TGCGCCAGCAGCAACCAGGCGGGGGGGGATATTGAGCAGTTCTTC

D gene: .
clone size: .
J gene: TRBJ1-3
V gene: TRBV9
CDR3 protein: CASSVESGPGNTIYF
CDR3 DNA: TGTGCCAGCAGCGTAGAGTCAGGGCCTGGAAACACCATATATTTT

D gene: .
clone size: few
J gene: TRBJ1-1
V gene: TRBV7-3
CDR3 protein: CASSLNPGRATEAFF
CDR3 DNA: TGTGCCAGCAGCTTAAACCCGGGAAGAGCCACTGAAGCTTTCTTT

D gene: .
clone size: .
J gene: TRBJ1-5
V gene: TRBV2
CDR3 protein: CASREGPGSDSNQPQHF
CDR3 DNA: TGTGCCAGCAGAGAAGGGCCAGGTTCTGATAGCAATCAGCCCCAGCATTTT

D gene: .
clone size: .
J gene: TRBJ2-1
V gene: TRBV9
CDR3 protein: CASSVVSVAYNEQFF
CDR3 DNA: TGTGCCAGCAGCGTAGTTTCGGTTGCCTACAATGAGCAGTTCTTC

D gene: .
clone size: once
J gene: TRBJ1-6
V gene: TRBV7-9
CDR3 protein: CATLSGPYNSPLHF
CDR3 DNA: TGTGCCACCCTATCTGGGCCATATAATTCACCCCTCCACTTT

D gene: .
clone size: .
J gene: TRBJ2-3
V gene: TRBV28
CDR3 protein: CASSLGQLTDTQYF
CDR3 DNA: TGTGCCAGCAGTTTGGGACAACTCACAGATACGCAGTATTTT

D gene: .
clone size: .
J gene: TRBJ2-1
V gene: TRBV5-8
CDR3 protein: CASSLLNLHEQFF
CDR3 DNA: TGTGCCAGCAGCTTACTAAACCTCCATGAGCAGTTCTTC

D gene: .
clone size: .
J gene: TRBJ1-2
V gene: TRBV29-1
CDR3 protein: CSVEEALNYGYTF
CDR3 DNA: TGCAGCGTTGAAGAGGCTCTCAACTATGGCTACACCTTC

D gene: .
clone size: .
J gene: TRBJ2-7
V gene: TRBV19
CDR3 protein: CASSTGTQSSYEQYF
CDR3 DNA: TGTGCCAGTAGTACCGGGACACAGAGCTCCTACGAGCAGTACTTC